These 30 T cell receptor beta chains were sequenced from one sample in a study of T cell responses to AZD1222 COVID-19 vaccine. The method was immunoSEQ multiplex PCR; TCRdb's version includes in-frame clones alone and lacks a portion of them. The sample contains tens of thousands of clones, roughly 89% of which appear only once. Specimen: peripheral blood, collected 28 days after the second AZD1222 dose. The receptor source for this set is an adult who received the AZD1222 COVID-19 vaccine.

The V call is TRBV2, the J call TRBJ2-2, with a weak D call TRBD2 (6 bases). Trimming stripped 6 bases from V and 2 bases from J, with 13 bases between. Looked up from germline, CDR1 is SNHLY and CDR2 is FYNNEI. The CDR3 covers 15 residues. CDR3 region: CASSRRDPNTGELFF. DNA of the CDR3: TGTGCCAGCAGCCGGAGGGATCCAAACACCGGGGAGCTGTTTTTT.

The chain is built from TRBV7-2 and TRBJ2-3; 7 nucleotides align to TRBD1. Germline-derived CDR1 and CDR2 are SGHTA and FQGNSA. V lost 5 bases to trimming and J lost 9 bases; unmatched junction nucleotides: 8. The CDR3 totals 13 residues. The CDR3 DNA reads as TGTGCCAGCAGCGCCCGACAGGGCGGAACGCAGTATTTT. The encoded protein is CASSARQGGTQYF.

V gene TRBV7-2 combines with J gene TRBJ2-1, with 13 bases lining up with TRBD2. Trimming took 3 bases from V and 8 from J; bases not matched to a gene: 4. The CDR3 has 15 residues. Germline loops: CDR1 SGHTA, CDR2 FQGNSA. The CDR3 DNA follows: TGTGCCAGCAGCTTTACTAGCGGGGGGGTTTATGAGCAGTTCTTC. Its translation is CASSFTSGGVYEQFF.

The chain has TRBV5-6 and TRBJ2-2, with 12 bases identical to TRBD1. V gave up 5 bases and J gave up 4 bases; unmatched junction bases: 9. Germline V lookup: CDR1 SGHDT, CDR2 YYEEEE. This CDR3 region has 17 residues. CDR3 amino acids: CASRPRDRGLSTGELFF. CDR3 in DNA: TGTGCCAGCAGACCCCGGGACAGGGGGCTCAGCACCGGGGAGCTGTTTTTT.

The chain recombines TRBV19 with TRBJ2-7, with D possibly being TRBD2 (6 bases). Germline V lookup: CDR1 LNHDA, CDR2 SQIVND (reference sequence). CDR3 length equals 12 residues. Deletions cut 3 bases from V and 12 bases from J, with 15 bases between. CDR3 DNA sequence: TGTGCCAGTAGTATTGGGGGGAGGAGGATGTACTTC. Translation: CASSIGGRRMYF.

The CDR3 DNA reads as TGTGCCAGCAACCTAGGGGGTCCCTCCGAGCAGTACTTC. Protein product: CASNLGGPSEQYF. The chain joins TRBV7-8 to TRBJ2-7, with TRBD1 as a possible D gene (6 bases). CDR1 is SGHVS, CDR2 FQNEAQ, per germline. V gave up 7 bases and J gave up 6 bases, with 16 bases separating them. This CDR3 spans 13 amino acids.

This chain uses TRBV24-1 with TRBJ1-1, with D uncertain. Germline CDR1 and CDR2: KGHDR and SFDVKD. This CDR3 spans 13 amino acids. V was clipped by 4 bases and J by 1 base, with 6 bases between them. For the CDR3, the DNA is TGTGCCACCAGTGACAGCTCGAACACTGAAGCTTTCTTT. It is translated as CATSDSSNTEAFF.

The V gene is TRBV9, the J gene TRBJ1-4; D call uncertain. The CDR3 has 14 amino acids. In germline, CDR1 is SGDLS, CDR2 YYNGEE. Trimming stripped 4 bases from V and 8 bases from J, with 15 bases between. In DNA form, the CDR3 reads TGTGCCAGCAGCCCCGGGCTGACCCTCGAAAAACTGTTTTTT. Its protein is CASSPGLTLEKLFF.

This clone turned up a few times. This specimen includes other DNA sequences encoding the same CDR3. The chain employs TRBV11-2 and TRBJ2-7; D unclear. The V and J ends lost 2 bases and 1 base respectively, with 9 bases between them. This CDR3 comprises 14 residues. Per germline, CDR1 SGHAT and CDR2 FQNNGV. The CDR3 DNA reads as TGTGCCAGCAGCTTAAGGCTGGGATCCTACGAGCAGTACTTC. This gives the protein CASSLRLGSYEQYF. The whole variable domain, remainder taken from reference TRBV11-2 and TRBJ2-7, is EAGVAQSPRYKIIEKRQSVAFWCNPISGHATLYWYQQILGQGPKLLIQFQNNGVVDDSQLPKDRFSAERLKGVDSTLKIQPAKLEDSAVYLCASSLRLGSYEQYFGPGTRLTVT.

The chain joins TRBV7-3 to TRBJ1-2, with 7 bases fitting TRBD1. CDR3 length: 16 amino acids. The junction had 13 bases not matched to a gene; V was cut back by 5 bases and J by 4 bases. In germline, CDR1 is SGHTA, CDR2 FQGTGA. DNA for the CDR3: TGTGCCAGCAGCCGAGATGGGGCAGGGGGTTTCTATGGCTACACCTTC. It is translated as CASSRDGAGGFYGYTF.

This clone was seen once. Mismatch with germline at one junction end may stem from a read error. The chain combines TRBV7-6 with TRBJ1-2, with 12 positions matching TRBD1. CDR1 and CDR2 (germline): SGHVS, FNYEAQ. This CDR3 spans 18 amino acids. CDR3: CASSLGRTGQGAKYGYTF. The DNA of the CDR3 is TGTGCCAGCAGCTTAGGTCGAACGGGACAGGGGGCTAAATATGGCTACACCTTC.

DNA of the CDR3: TGTGCCAGCAGCCAAGCGAACGCCTACGAGCAGTACTTC. Its protein product is CASSQANAYEQYF. The chain recombines TRBV3-1 (or the pseudogene TRBV3-2) with TRBJ2-7; D gene uncertain. CDR1 LGHDT and CDR2 YNNKEL come from the germline V gene (reference sequence). The V gene lost 1 base and the J gene lost 2 bases, with 6 bases spanning the gap. The CDR3 has 13 residues.

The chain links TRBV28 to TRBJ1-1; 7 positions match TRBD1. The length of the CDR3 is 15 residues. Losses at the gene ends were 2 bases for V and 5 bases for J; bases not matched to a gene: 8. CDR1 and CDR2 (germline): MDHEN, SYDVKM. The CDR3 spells CASSLPSTGQTEAFF. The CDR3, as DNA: TGTGCCAGCAGTTTACCCTCGACAGGGCAAACTGAAGCTTTCTTT.

The CDR3 sequence is CASSRSRYNSPLHF. The CDR3 nucleotides read TGTGCCAGCAGCCGGTCAAGATACAATTCACCCCTCCACTTT. This chain joins TRBV13 and TRBJ1-6, with D uncertain. Trimming left V 5 bases short and J 7 bases short, with 12 bases between. This CDR3 has 14 amino acids. Germline CDR1 reads PRHDT; CDR2 reads FYEKMQ (reference sequence).

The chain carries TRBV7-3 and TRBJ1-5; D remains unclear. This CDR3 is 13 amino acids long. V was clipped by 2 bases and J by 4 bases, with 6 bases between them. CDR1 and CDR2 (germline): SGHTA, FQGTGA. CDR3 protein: CASSLGRNQPQHF. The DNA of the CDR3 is TGTGCCAGCAGCTTAGGTCGGAATCAGCCCCAGCATTTT.

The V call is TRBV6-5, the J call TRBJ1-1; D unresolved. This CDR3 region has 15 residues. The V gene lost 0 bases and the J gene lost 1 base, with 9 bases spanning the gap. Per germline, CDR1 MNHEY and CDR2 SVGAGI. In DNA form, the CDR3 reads TGTGCCAGCAGTTACTCGGCCGGCGGGAACACTGAAGCTTTCTTT. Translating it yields CASSYSAGGNTEAFF.

CDR3 in amino acids: CATSTGTSGATDTQYF. For the CDR3, the DNA is TGTGCCACCAGCACCGGGACTAGCGGGGCGACCGATACGCAGTATTTT. This rearrangement joins TRBV15 to TRBJ2-3, with 13 bases that match TRBD2. Germline assignment: CDR1 LNHNV and CDR2 YYDKDF (reference sequence). CDR3 length: 16 residues. J gave up 6 bases and V 4 bases, and 7 bases lay outside the gene matches.

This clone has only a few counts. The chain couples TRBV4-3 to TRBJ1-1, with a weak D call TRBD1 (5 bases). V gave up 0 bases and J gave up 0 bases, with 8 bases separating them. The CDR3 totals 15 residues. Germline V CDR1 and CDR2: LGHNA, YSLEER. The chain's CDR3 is CASSQDTGLNTEAFF. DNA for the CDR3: TGCGCCAGCAGCCAAGATACAGGCTTGAACACTGAAGCTTTCTTT.

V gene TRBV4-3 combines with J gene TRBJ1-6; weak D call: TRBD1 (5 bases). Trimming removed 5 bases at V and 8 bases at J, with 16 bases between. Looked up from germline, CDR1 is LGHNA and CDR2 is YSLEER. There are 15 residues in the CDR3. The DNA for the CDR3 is TGCGCCAGCAGCTCAACCGGGACCTTGGATTCACCCCTCCACTTT. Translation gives CASSSTGTLDSPLHF.

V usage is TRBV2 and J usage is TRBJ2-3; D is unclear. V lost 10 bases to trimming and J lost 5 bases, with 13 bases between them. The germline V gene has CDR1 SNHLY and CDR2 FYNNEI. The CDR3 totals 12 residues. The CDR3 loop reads CATRLGGDTQYF. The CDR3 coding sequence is TGTGCCACCCGACTCGGTGGAGATACGCAGTATTTT.

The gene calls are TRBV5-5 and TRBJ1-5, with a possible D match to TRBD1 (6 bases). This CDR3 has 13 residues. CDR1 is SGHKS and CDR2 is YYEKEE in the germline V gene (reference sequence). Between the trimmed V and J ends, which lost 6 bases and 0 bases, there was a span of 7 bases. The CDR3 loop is CASTGDSNQPQHF. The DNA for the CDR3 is TGTGCCAGCACAGGGGATAGCAATCAGCCCCAGCATTTT. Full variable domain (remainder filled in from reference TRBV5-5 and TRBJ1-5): DAGVTQSPTHLIKTRGQQVTLRCSPISGHKSVSWYQQVLGQGPQFIFQYYEKEERGRGNFPDRFSARQFPNYSSELNVNALLLGDSALYLCASTGDSNQPQHFGDGTRLSIL.

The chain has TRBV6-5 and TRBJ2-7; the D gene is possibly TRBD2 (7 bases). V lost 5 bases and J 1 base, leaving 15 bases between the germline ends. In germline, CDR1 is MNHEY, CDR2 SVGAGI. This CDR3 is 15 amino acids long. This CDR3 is CASSQAGAGSYEQYF. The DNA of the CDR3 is TGTGCCAGCAGTCAGGCGGGGGCCGGATCCTACGAGCAGTACTTC.

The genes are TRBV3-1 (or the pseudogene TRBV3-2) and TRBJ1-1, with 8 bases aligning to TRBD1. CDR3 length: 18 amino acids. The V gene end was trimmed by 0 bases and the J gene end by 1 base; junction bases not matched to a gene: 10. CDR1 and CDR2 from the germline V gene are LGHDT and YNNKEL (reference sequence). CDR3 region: CASSQDKGTGQPNTEAFF. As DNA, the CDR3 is TGTGCCAGCAGCCAAGATAAAGGGACAGGCCAACCGAACACTGAAGCTTTCTTT.

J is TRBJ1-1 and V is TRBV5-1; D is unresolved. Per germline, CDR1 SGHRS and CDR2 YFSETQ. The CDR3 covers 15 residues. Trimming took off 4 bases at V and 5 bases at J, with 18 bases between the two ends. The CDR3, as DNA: TGCGCCAGCAGCCTATTCGGCGGCGGTCTGACTGAAGCTTTCTTT. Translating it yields CASSLFGGGLTEAFF.

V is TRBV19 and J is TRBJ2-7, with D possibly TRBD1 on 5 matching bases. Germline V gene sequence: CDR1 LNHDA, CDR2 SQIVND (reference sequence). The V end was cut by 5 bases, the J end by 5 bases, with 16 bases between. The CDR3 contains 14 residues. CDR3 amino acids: CASSRRQGIHEQYF. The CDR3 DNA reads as TGTGCCAGTAGTCGCCGGCAGGGTATCCACGAGCAGTACTTC. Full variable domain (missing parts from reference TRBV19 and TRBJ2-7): DGGITQSPKYLFRKEGQNVTLSCEQNLNHDAMYWYRQDPGQGLRLIYYSQIVNDFQKGDIAEGYSVSREKKESFPLTVTSAQKNPTAFYLCASSRRQGIHEQYFGPGTRLTVT.

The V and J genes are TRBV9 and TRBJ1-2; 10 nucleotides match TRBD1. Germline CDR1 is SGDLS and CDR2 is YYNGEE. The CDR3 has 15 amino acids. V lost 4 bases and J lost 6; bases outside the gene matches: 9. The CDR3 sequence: CASSPTTGGAHGYTF. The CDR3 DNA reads TGTGCCAGCAGCCCAACGACAGGGGGCGCGCATGGCTACACCTTC.

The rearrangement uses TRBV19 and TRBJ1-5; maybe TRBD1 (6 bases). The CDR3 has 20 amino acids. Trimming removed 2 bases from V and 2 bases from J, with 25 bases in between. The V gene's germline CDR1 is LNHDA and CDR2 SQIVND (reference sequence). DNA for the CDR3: TGTGCCAGTAGTATAATGGGGGGCGGGACACACATGGGCGGCAATCAGCCCCAGCATTTT. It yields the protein CASSIMGGGTHMGGNQPQHF.

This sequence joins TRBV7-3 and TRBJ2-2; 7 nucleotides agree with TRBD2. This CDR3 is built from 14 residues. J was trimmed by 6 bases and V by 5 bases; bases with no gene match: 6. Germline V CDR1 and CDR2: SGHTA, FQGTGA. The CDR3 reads CASSPWGGSGELFF. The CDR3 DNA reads TGTGCCAGCAGCCCCTGGGGGGGGTCCGGGGAGCTGTTTTTT.

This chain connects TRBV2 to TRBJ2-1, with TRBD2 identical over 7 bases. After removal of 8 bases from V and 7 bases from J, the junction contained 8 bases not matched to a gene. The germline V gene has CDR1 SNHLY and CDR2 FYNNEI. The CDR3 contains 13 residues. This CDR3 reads CASVASGQNEQFF. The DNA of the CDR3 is TGTGCCAGCGTAGCTAGCGGACAAAATGAGCAGTTCTTC.

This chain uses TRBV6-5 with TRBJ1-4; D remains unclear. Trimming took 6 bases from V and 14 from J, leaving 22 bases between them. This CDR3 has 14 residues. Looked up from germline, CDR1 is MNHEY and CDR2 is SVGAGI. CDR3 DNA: TGTGCCAGCAGCACGAGAAAATCATCCCCCGGGCTGTTTTTT. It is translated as CASSTRKSSPGLFF.